This T cell receptor (beta chain) is from a study of T cells after yellow fever vaccination. Study observations and caveats: Across the CD4 and CD8 compartments, a small share of clonotypes was present in both. Booster sampling recovered most clones from primary vaccination (about 97% CD4, 88% CD8).

This CDR3 comprises 13 residues. Germline V gene sequence: CDR1 SGHTA, CDR2 FQGNSA. The ends lost 1 base at V and 6 bases at J; junction bases unmatched: 2. This clonotype has ten or more counts. Its specificity is unknown. A 5'RACE template-switching step, the method used to make TCR cDNA, added a universal primer site and UMIs. One entry per CDR3 protein, called by TCRdb with MiXCR from the 5' RACE reads. The sample yields around 260,000 distinct CDR3 sequences, about 5.2% seen once. Sequencing was performed on CD4+ T cells sorted from PBMCs, taken on the day of the yellow fever booster vaccination. The V gene is TRBV7-2, the J gene TRBJ2-7; 8 bases line up with TRBD1. This sequence was found in a man younger than 35 who received the YFV17D yellow fever vaccine. CDR3 nucleotides: TGTGCCAGCAGCTTAGGAACAGGGGGCGAGCAGTACGTC. Amino acids: CASSLGTGGEQYV.